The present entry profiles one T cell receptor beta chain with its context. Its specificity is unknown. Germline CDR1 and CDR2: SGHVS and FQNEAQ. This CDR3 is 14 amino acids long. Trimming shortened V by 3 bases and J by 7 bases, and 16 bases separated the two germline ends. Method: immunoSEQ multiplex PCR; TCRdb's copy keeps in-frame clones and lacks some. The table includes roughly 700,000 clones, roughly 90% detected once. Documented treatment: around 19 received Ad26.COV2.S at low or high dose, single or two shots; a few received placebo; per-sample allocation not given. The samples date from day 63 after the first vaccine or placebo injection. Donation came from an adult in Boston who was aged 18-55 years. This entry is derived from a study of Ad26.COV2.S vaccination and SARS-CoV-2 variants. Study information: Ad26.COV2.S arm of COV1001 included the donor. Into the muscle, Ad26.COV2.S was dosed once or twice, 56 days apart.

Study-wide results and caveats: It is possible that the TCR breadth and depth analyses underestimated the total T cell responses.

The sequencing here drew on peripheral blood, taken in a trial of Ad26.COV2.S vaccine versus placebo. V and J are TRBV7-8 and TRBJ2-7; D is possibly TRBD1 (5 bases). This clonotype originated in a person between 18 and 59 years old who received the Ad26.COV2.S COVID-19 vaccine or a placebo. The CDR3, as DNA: TGTGCCAGCAGCTTGTGGTTGGGGCAAGAGGAGCAGTACTTC. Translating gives CASSLWLGQEEQYF.